This T cell receptor beta chain stems from a study of early T cells in non-severe SARS-CoV-2 infection (dated by TCRdb to the early 2020s). For the study in its entirety: Bulk RNA from unsorted whole blood was used for TCR sequencing, so alpha and beta chains could not be paired. Paper-wide results and their limitations: VDJdb matching was skewed toward anti-spike CD8 responses and likely underestimated virus-specific expansions, missing private and CD4 specificities.

The germline V gene specifies MGHRA as CDR1 and YSYEKL as CDR2. The junction shows trimming of 4 bases on V and 5 bases on J, and the gene matches do not reach 18 bases of it. The CDR3 sequence holds 18 residues, the cysteine and phenylalanine included. The only DNA kept is the CDR3, 54 bases in frame from the first base. Library preparation employed 5' RACE. The sequencer listed for this sample is NextSeq 500. The TCR library protocol attached unique molecular identifiers to individual cDNA molecules to correct for sequencing error and PCR bias. Both TCR alpha and beta chains were sequenced, and tight co-correlation was observed between alpha and beta sequence abundances in each sample. The study's processing was this. Decombinator V4 was used to annotate TCR sequences for V gene, J gene and CDR3. Expanded TCRs were defined as changing significantly between any two time points under a Poisson model with p below 0.0001. Abundances of TCRs were expressed as counts per million after normalisation to the total number of TCRs sequenced in each sample. MAIT TCRs were defined by TRAV1-2 paired with TRAJ12, TRAJ20 or TRAJ33, and iNKT TCRs by TRAV10 paired with TRAJ18. VDJdb, accessed on 1 November 2021, was searched for TCRs annotated for CMV, EBV and SARS-CoV-2, and TCRs annotated for more than one antigen were excluded. TCRdb applied fastp at Q25 and MiXCR to the public reads, then kept only in-frame beta chains. Every CDR3 protein is listed once, alongside the most common genes and DNA of its rows. TCRdb, not the original authors, processed these V and J calls. This sample is represented by roughly 53,000 distinct CDR3 sequences; around 9.3% of them were singletons. The top ten constitute about 3.9% of the sample.

This was a case-control study nested in a cohort of healthcare workers in London, UK, who had nasopharyngeal swab PCR tests and blood samples taken every week. Between 23 and 31 March 2020, the week of the UK lockdown, healthcare workers were enrolled and then followed up weekly for as long as 16 weeks. As to this clonotype: Its antigen is currently not known. Base qualities are not provided; no much larger clone lies one nucleotide away.

The receptor comes from an adult who was a healthcare worker with PCR-confirmed SARS-CoV-2 infection or an uninfected control (not recorded which). The sample consisted of whole blood, taken at baseline. In this chain, TRBV4-1 is recombined with TRBJ2-3; the junction holds 7 bases that match TRBD2. This receptor has the CDR3 CASSRLILAATLGDTQYF. The sequenced DNA: TGCGCCAGCAGCCGTCTCATCCTAGCGGCCACCCTGGGAGATACGCAGTATTTT.